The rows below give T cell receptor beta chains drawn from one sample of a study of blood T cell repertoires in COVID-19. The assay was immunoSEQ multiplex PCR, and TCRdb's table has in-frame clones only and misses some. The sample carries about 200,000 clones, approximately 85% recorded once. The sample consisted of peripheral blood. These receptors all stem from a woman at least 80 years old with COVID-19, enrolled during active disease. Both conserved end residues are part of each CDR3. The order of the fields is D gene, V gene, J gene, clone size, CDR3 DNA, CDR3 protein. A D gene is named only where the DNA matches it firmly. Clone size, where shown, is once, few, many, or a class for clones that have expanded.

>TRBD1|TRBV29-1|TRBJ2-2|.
TGCAGCGTTGGAAGGACAGGGCCGAACACCGGGGAGCTGTTTTTT
CSVGRTGPNTGELFF
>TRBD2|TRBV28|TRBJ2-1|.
TGTGCCAGCAGTTTGGACGGGAGGGTAGGGCAGTTCTTC
CASSLDGRVGQFF
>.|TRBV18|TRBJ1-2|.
TGTGCCAGCTCACCTACTAACGTACAGGTCTCTAACTATGGCTACACCTTC
CASSPTNVQVSNYGYTF
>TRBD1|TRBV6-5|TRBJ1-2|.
TGTGCCAGCAGGACTGACAGGGCCTATGGCTACACCTTC
CASRTDRAYGYTF
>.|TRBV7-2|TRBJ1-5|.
TGTGCCAGCAGCTTAAACGGGGGCAATCAGCCCCAGCATTTT
CASSLNGGNQPQHF
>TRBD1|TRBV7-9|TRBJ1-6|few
TGTGCCAGCGGAATGACAGGGGAATCACCCCTCCACTTT
CASGMTGESPLHF
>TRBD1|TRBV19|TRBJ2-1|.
TGTGCCAGTAGTGGGACAGTGGGGACCCGCAATGAGCAGTTCTTC
CASSGTVGTRNEQFF
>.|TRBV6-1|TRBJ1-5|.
TGTGCCAGCAGTGAAGGCACGGCGAGGCAGCCCCAGCATTTT
CASSEGTARQPQHF
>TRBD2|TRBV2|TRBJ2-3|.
TGTGCCAGCAGACCCGGACTAGCGGGAGCTGGCACAGATACGCAGTATTTT
CASRPGLAGAGTDTQYF
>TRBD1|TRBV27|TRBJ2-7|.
TGTGCCAGCAGTTTAGGACAGGGATACTACGAGCAGTACTTC
CASSLGQGYYEQYF
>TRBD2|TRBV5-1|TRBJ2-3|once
TGCGCCAGCAGCGTCCGTACTAGCGGGAGGGTCCCAGATACGCAGTATTTT
CASSVRTSGRVPDTQYF
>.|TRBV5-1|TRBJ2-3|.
TGCGCCAGCAGCTTGGGGACTCCGACAGATACGCAGTATTTT
CASSLGTPTDTQYF
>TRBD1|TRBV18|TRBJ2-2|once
TGTGCCAGCTCATGGGACAGGGCCGTGCTGTTTTTT
CASSWDRAVLFF
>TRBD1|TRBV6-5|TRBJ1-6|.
TGTGCCAGCAGGGCCGGGACAGCGGGCGCTTCACCCCTCCACTTT
CASRAGTAGASPLHF
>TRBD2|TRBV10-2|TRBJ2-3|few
TGCGCCAGCAAAAAGACTAGCGGGGTGGGAGATACGCAGTATTTT
CASKKTSGVGDTQYF
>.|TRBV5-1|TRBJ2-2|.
TGCGCCAGCAGCTTGGCCGTGGGCCCGGGGACCGGGGAGCTGTTTTTT
CASSLAVGPGTGELFF
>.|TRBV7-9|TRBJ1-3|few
TGTGCCAGCAGCTTTTACTCTGGAAACACCATATATTTT
CASSFYSGNTIYF
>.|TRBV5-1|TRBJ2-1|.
TGCGCCAGCAGCCTCATGGACAGTCAGTTCTTC
CASSLMDSQFF
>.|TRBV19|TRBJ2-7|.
TGTGCCAGTACCTCTTCCGGTGGTAGCTCCTACGAGCAGTACTTC
CASTSSGGSSYEQYF
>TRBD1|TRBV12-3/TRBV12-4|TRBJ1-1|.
TGTGCCAGCAGGCCCACAGGGGGTACTGAAGCTTTCTTT
CASRPTGGTEAFF
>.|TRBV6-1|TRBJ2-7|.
TGTGCCAGCAGTGAAGTAGCGGCTCCGACCTCCTACGAGCAGTACTTC
CASSEVAAPTSYEQYF
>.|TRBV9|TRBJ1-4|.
TGTGCCAGCAGCGTAGCTTTAGGGGTTGAAAAACTGTTTTTT
CASSVALGVEKLFF
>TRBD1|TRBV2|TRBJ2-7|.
TGTGCCAGCAGTGGACGGACAGGGGCCTACGAGCAGTACTTC
CASSGRTGAYEQYF
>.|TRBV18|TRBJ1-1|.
TGTGCCAGCTCACCGGACCAGGGGGCTTTCTTT
CASSPDQGAFF
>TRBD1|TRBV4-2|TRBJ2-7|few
TGTGCCAGCAGCCGTCTCCGGGACAGCCTATACGAGCAGTACTTC
CASSRLRDSLYEQYF
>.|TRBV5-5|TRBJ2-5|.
TGTGCCAGCAGCTTAGCGTCCCGGGAGGAGACCCAGTACTTC
CASSLASREETQYF
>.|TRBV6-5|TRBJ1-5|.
TGTGCCAGCAGTACACGTATCGACAGAAATCAGCCCCAGCATTTT
CASSTRIDRNQPQHF
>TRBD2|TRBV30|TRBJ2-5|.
TGTGCCTGGAGTGCCGGGACTAAAGAGACCCAGTACTTC
CAWSAGTKETQYF